Listed here is a single TCR beta chain. This record belongs to a study of blood T cell repertoires in COVID-19. Study context: Sites across the United States, Italy and Spain contributed samples from acute and convalescent COVID-19. The analysed material was cDNA or gDNA that came from T cells, B-cell-depleted T cells, or PBMCs.

How the authors handled the data: Counts of nucleated cells, estimated from reference gene primer amplification, were obtained. The protocol was immunoSEQ multiplex PCR, while the TCRdb copy is restricted to in-frame clones and leaves out a portion. Clone size and V and J calls were adopted from that table, with D and trimming inferred from the DNA. The sample holds 120,000 to 150,000 clones; more than 75% are singletons and the top ten take under 9%. This CDR3 spans 16 amino acids. Germline V gene sequence: CDR1 MNHEY, CDR2 SMNVEV (reference sequence). V gave up 6 bases and J gave up 7 bases; unmatched junction bases: 10.

The sequencing sample was made of peripheral blood. The chain employs TRBV27 and TRBJ2-5, with TRBD2 matching 14 bases. The source of this sequence is a woman aged 50 to 60 with active or convalescent COVID-19. CDR3 region: CASSHRGLAGEGTQYF. The DNA of the CDR3 is TGTGCCAGCAGCCATCGGGGACTAGCGGGAGAAGGGACCCAGTACTTC.